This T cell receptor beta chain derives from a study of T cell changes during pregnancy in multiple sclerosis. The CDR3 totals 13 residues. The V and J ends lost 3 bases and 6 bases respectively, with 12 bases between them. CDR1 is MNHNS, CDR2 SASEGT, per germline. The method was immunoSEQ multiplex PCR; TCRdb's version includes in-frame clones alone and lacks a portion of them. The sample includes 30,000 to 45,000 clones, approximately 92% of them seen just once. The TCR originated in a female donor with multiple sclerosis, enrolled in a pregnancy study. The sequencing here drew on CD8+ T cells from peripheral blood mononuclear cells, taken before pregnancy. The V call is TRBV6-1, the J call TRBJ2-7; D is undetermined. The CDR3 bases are TGTGCCAGCAGTGATGAAGAGTCGGGCGAGCAGTACTTC. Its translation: CASSDEESGEQYF.